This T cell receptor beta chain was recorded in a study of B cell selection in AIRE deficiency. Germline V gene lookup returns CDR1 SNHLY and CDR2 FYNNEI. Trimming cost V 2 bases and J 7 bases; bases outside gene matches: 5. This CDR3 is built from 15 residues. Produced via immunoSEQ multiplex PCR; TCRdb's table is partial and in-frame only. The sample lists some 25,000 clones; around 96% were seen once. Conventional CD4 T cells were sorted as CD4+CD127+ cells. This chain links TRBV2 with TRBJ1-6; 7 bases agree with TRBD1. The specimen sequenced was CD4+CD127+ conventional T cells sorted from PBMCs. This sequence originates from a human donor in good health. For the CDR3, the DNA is TGTGCCAGCAGTGAATCGGGGACAGTGAATTCACCCCTCCACTTT. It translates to CASSESGTVNSPLHF.